Listed below are T cell receptor beta chains from one sample, sequenced in a study of blood T cell repertoires in COVID-19. Method: immunoSEQ multiplex PCR; TCRdb's copy keeps in-frame clones and lacks some. This sample has some 95,000 clones, with 75% to 90% found just once. The material sequenced was peripheral blood. The receptor set was obtained from an elderly man with active or convalescent COVID-19. Both conserved end residues are part of each CDR3. A D gene is named only where the DNA matches it firmly. The size field is filled for only some rows; it gives once, few, many or a size class.

V gene: TRBV7-8
J gene: TRBJ2-7
clone size: -
D gene: TRBD1
CDR3 length: 14
CDR3 DNA: TGTGCCAGCAGCGAAAATACAGGGGCCTACGAGCAGTACTTC
CDR3 protein: CASSENTGAYEQYF

V gene: TRBV19
J gene: TRBJ2-2
clone size: -
D gene: TRBD1
CDR3 length: 18
CDR3 DNA: TGTGCCAGTAGTATAAATCCCCGGGACAGGGGTTATCCAGGGGAGCTGTTTTTT
CDR3 protein: CASSINPRDRGYPGELFF

V gene: TRBV5-1
J gene: TRBJ2-1
clone size: -
D gene: TRBD2
CDR3 length: 15
CDR3 DNA: TGCGCCAGCAGCTCTGGGACTAGCGGGAGTGATGAGCAGTTCTTC
CDR3 protein: CASSSGTSGSDEQFF

V gene: TRBV19
J gene: TRBJ2-2
clone size: -
D gene: TRBD2
CDR3 length: 17
CDR3 DNA: TGTGCCAGTAGTCCCCGCAGTCAGCGGGGCAACACCGGGGAGCTGTTTTTT
CDR3 protein: CASSPRSQRGNTGELFF

V gene: TRBV5-5
J gene: TRBJ2-7
clone size: once
D gene: -
CDR3 length: 13
CDR3 DNA: TGTGCCAGCAGCTTGTTGCAGATCGACGAGCAGTACTTC
CDR3 protein: CASSLLQIDEQYF

V gene: TRBV6-5
J gene: TRBJ2-1
clone size: -
D gene: TRBD2
CDR3 length: 16
CDR3 DNA: TGTGCCAGCAGTTACTCATCTAGCGGGACCTACAATGAGCAGTTCTTC
CDR3 protein: CASSYSSSGTYNEQFF

V gene: TRBV24-1
J gene: TRBJ2-3
clone size: -
D gene: TRBD1
CDR3 length: 15
CDR3 DNA: TGTGCCACCAGTGATTCAGGGGGAGTGACAGATACGCAGTATTTT
CDR3 protein: CATSDSGGVTDTQYF

V gene: TRBV2
J gene: TRBJ1-6
clone size: -
D gene: TRBD1
CDR3 length: 14
CDR3 DNA: TGTGCCAGCAGTGAGGGACAGCGAAATTCACCCCTCCACTTT
CDR3 protein: CASSEGQRNSPLHF

V gene: TRBV4-1
J gene: TRBJ2-7
clone size: once
D gene: TRBD2
CDR3 length: 14
CDR3 DNA: TGCGCCAGCAGCGTCCGGGACTACAACTACGAGCAGTACTTC
CDR3 protein: CASSVRDYNYEQYF

V gene: TRBV7-3
J gene: TRBJ2-1
clone size: once
D gene: TRBD2
CDR3 length: 15
CDR3 DNA: TGTGCCAGCAGCTATTCCGGGACTAGCGGCGGAGAGCAGTTCTTC
CDR3 protein: CASSYSGTSGGEQFF

V gene: TRBV4-2
J gene: TRBJ1-2
clone size: few
D gene: TRBD1
CDR3 length: 14
CDR3 DNA: TGTGCCAGCAGCCAAGTCGGACAGGGCGGCGGCTACACCTTC
CDR3 protein: CASSQVGQGGGYTF

V gene: TRBV6-4
J gene: TRBJ2-3
clone size: few
D gene: TRBD1
CDR3 length: 15
CDR3 DNA: TGTGCCAGCAGTGACTCAGGGGGCGGCACAGATACGCAGTATTTT
CDR3 protein: CASSDSGGGTDTQYF

V gene: TRBV5-4
J gene: TRBJ1-2
clone size: -
D gene: TRBD1
CDR3 length: 14
CDR3 DNA: TGTGCCAGCAGCACCCCGGACAGGGCCTATGGCTACACCTTC
CDR3 protein: CASSTPDRAYGYTF

V gene: TRBV5-1
J gene: TRBJ2-7
clone size: once
D gene: TRBD2
CDR3 length: 15
CDR3 DNA: TGCGCCAGCAGCCCGGGACTAGCGGGAGGTCTCGAGCAGTACTTC
CDR3 protein: CASSPGLAGGLEQYF

V gene: TRBV5-1
J gene: TRBJ2-2
clone size: -
D gene: -
CDR3 length: 15
CDR3 DNA: TGCGCCAGCAGCTTAGTACCTGAGGCCCCCGGGGAGCTGTTTTTT
CDR3 protein: CASSLVPEAPGELFF

V gene: TRBV28
J gene: TRBJ2-5
clone size: -
D gene: -
CDR3 length: 15
CDR3 DNA: TGTGCCAGCAGTTCGGACAGCTGGGGCCAAGAGACCCAGTACTTC
CDR3 protein: CASSSDSWGQETQYF

V gene: TRBV28
J gene: TRBJ2-1
clone size: -
D gene: TRBD2
CDR3 length: 20
CDR3 DNA: TGTGCCAGCAGTTTACCGCTAGCGAGGGAGGGATTTCGTTCCTACAATGAGCAGTTCTTC
CDR3 protein: CASSLPLAREGFRSYNEQFF

V gene: TRBV30
J gene: TRBJ1-5
clone size: -
D gene: TRBD1
CDR3 length: 13
CDR3 DNA: TGTGCCTGGAGCGACAGGGGGAATCAGCCCCAGCATTTT
CDR3 protein: CAWSDRGNQPQHF

V gene: TRBV7-9
J gene: TRBJ2-5
clone size: -
D gene: -
CDR3 length: 15
CDR3 DNA: TGTGCCAGCAGCCTTCATGGACAGTATCAAGAGACCCAGTACTTC
CDR3 protein: CASSLHGQYQETQYF

V gene: TRBV12-3/TRBV12-4
J gene: TRBJ2-2
clone size: -
D gene: -
CDR3 length: 12
CDR3 DNA: TGTGCCAGCAGTCCGGGGAGGGGGGAGCTGTTTTTT
CDR3 protein: CASSPGRGELFF

V gene: TRBV19
J gene: TRBJ2-3
clone size: -
D gene: TRBD2
CDR3 length: 15
CDR3 DNA: TGTGCCAGTAGCACCAATAGCGGGAGCGCAGATACGCAGTATTTT
CDR3 protein: CASSTNSGSADTQYF

V gene: TRBV18
J gene: TRBJ1-4
clone size: -
D gene: TRBD1
CDR3 length: 15
CDR3 DNA: TGTGCCAGCTCACCACCCTCCCAGGGGGTCGAAAAACTGTTTTTT
CDR3 protein: CASSPPSQGVEKLFF

V gene: TRBV2
J gene: TRBJ2-3
clone size: -
D gene: -
CDR3 length: 14
CDR3 DNA: TGTGCCAGCAGTGCGCTAGCAAACACAGATACGCAGTATTTT
CDR3 protein: CASSALANTDTQYF

V gene: TRBV18
J gene: TRBJ1-3
clone size: -
D gene: -
CDR3 length: 15
CDR3 DNA: TGTGCCAGCTCACCTGATTATAGCTCTGGAAACACCATATATTTT
CDR3 protein: CASSPDYSSGNTIYF

V gene: TRBV9
J gene: TRBJ1-6
clone size: -
D gene: -
CDR3 length: 15
CDR3 DNA: TGTGCCAGCAGCGCGATGACCGGGTCTAATTCACCCCTCCACTTT
CDR3 protein: CASSAMTGSNSPLHF

V gene: TRBV19
J gene: TRBJ1-2
clone size: once
D gene: -
CDR3 length: 13
CDR3 DNA: TGTGCCAGTAGTATTACGGGGAATTATGGCTACACCTTC
CDR3 protein: CASSITGNYGYTF

V gene: TRBV11-2
J gene: TRBJ1-2
clone size: -
D gene: TRBD1
CDR3 length: 16
CDR3 DNA: TGTGCCAGCAGCTTATTATCTACCGGGACAGGGGACGGCTACACCTTC
CDR3 protein: CASSLLSTGTGDGYTF

V gene: TRBV7-2
J gene: TRBJ2-1
clone size: -
D gene: -
CDR3 length: 14
CDR3 DNA: TGTGCCAGCAGCTCCCGGGATCGCTCCGGTGAGCAGTTCTTC
CDR3 protein: CASSSRDRSGEQFF

V gene: TRBV7-7
J gene: TRBJ2-7
clone size: -
D gene: TRBD2
CDR3 length: 14
CDR3 DNA: TGTGCTAGCAGCGTAAGCGGGAGGTCGGCCGAGCAGTACTTC
CDR3 protein: CASSVSGRSAEQYF

V gene: TRBV5-1
J gene: TRBJ1-1
clone size: -
D gene: TRBD1
CDR3 length: 17
CDR3 DNA: TGCGCCAGCAGCTCCACCCCCATTGGGACAGGGGACACTGAAGCTTTCTTT
CDR3 protein: CASSSTPIGTGDTEAFF

V gene: TRBV30
J gene: TRBJ2-2
clone size: -
D gene: -
CDR3 length: 14
CDR3 DNA: TGTGCCTGGCAAAGATTCGACAGCACCGGGGAGCTGTTTTTT
CDR3 protein: CAWQRFDSTGELFF

V gene: TRBV9
J gene: TRBJ1-1
clone size: once
D gene: TRBD1
CDR3 length: 15
CDR3 DNA: TGTGCCAGCAGCGTAGGGGGGACAGGGGACACTGAAGCTTTCTTT
CDR3 protein: CASSVGGTGDTEAFF

V gene: TRBV7-9
J gene: TRBJ1-1
clone size: few
D gene: TRBD1
CDR3 length: 14
CDR3 DNA: TGTGCCAGCAGCGCAACAGGGGTGAACACTGAAGCTTTCTTT
CDR3 protein: CASSATGVNTEAFF

V gene: TRBV2
J gene: TRBJ1-2
clone size: once
D gene: -
CDR3 length: 13
CDR3 DNA: TGTGCCAGCAGTGATTTAGGGGTGACTGGCTACACCTTC
CDR3 protein: CASSDLGVTGYTF

V gene: TRBV11-2
J gene: TRBJ2-2
clone size: -
D gene: -
CDR3 length: 16
CDR3 DNA: TGTGCCAGCAGCTGGCTTAGACGGAGGAACACCGGGGAGCTGTTTTTT
CDR3 protein: CASSWLRRRNTGELFF

V gene: TRBV14
J gene: TRBJ2-1
clone size: -
D gene: TRBD2
CDR3 length: 17
CDR3 DNA: TGTGCCAGCAGCCCTCTTATGACTAGCGGGACCTACAATGAGCAGTTCTTC
CDR3 protein: CASSPLMTSGTYNEQFF

V gene: TRBV24-1
J gene: TRBJ2-7
clone size: -
D gene: -
CDR3 length: 11
CDR3 DNA: TGTGCCACCGGCACACAATACGAGCAGTACTTC
CDR3 protein: CATGTQYEQYF

V gene: TRBV29-1
J gene: TRBJ1-2
clone size: -
D gene: -
CDR3 length: 14
CDR3 DNA: TGCAGCGTTGAAGATTGGGGGGGCTCCTATGGCTACACCTTC
CDR3 protein: CSVEDWGGSYGYTF

V gene: TRBV2
J gene: TRBJ2-1
clone size: -
D gene: -
CDR3 length: 13
CDR3 DNA: TGTGCCAGCAGTATAACTAGAGACAATGAGCAGTTCTTC
CDR3 protein: CASSITRDNEQFF

V gene: TRBV2
J gene: TRBJ2-6
clone size: -
D gene: -
CDR3 length: 15
CDR3 DNA: TGTGCCAGCAACCGAGAGGTCTCTGGGGCCAACGTCCTGACTTTC
CDR3 protein: CASNREVSGANVLTF

V gene: TRBV6-2/TRBV6-3
J gene: TRBJ2-7
clone size: once
D gene: -
CDR3 length: 18
CDR3 DNA: TGTGCCAGCAGTTACTCATCCAGGGGCCGGACGTGGAACTACGAGCAGTACTTC
CDR3 protein: CASSYSSRGRTWNYEQYF

V gene: TRBV3-1/TRBV3-2
J gene: TRBJ2-7
clone size: -
D gene: TRBD2
CDR3 length: 15
CDR3 DNA: TGTGCCAGCAGCCCCGGGACTAGCGGTGCGTACGAGCAGTACTTC
CDR3 protein: CASSPGTSGAYEQYF

V gene: TRBV27
J gene: TRBJ2-3
clone size: -
D gene: TRBD2
CDR3 length: 19
CDR3 DNA: TGTGCCAGCAGTTTATACAGCGGGAGATGGGTAACTAGCACAGATACGCAGTATTTT
CDR3 protein: CASSLYSGRWVTSTDTQYF

V gene: TRBV3-1/TRBV3-2
J gene: TRBJ1-5
clone size: -
D gene: -
CDR3 length: 13
CDR3 DNA: TGTGCCAGCAGCCAAACCGGGGGTCAGCCCCAGCATTTT
CDR3 protein: CASSQTGGQPQHF

V gene: TRBV9
J gene: TRBJ2-3
clone size: -
D gene: TRBD2
CDR3 length: 16
CDR3 DNA: TGTGCCAGCAGCCCTCTAGCGGGAGGGGGCACAGATACGCAGTATTTT
CDR3 protein: CASSPLAGGGTDTQYF

V gene: TRBV7-6
J gene: TRBJ2-2
clone size: -
D gene: -
CDR3 length: 15
CDR3 DNA: TGTGCCAGCAGCTTAGTTTCAGGGCGCACCGGGGAGCTGTTTTTT
CDR3 protein: CASSLVSGRTGELFF

V gene: TRBV7-9
J gene: TRBJ2-1
clone size: -
D gene: TRBD2
CDR3 length: 16
CDR3 DNA: TGTGCCAGCAGCTCCACGGCTAGCGGGAGTATCAATGAGCAGTTCTTC
CDR3 protein: CASSSTASGSINEQFF

V gene: TRBV5-1
J gene: TRBJ2-1
clone size: -
D gene: TRBD1
CDR3 length: 14
CDR3 DNA: TGCGCCAGCAGCTTGGGGGGACAGGGGGACGAGCAGTTCTTC
CDR3 protein: CASSLGGQGDEQFF

V gene: TRBV19
J gene: TRBJ1-1
clone size: -
D gene: -
CDR3 length: 18
CDR3 DNA: TGTGCCAGTAGTACCCCGCCGGGGGGAGGGGGTGATAACACTGAAGCTTTCTTT
CDR3 protein: CASSTPPGGGGDNTEAFF